This record covers a single T cell receptor (beta chain). Its antigen is unidentified. The record originates from a study of monozygotic twins with inflammatory bowel disease. Reprocessing the 5' RACE reads, TCRdb reports a single entry for every CDR3 protein and omits DNA. Its table lists 440,000 or so distinct CDR3 sequences. Notes on the study in general: The co-twins with IBD showed lower TCRbeta diversity (inverse Simpson) than their healthy siblings. Clonotypes shared with others were fewer in IBD patients than in healthy twins, especially with disease activity.

The germline V gene has CDR1 MDHEN and CDR2 SYDVKM. The CDR3 is 15 amino acids. The chain carries TRBV28 and TRBJ1-6; absent DNA, TCRdb's TRBD1 call cannot be checked. The source material was blood. The receptor was isolated from a human donor with ulcerative colitis or Crohn's disease, or a healthy co-twin of an affected twin (not recorded which). The CDR3: CASSPEQGSWTPLHF.